This T cell receptor beta chain was recovered during a study of T cell changes during pregnancy in multiple sclerosis (dated by TCRdb to between 2019 and 2020). About the study as a whole: In women with multiple sclerosis, the researchers looked at how the T cell repertoire shifted as pregnancy progressed.

The CDR3 holds 15 amino acids from the cysteine to the phenylalanine. This entry keeps only the CDR3 DNA: 45 bases, framed from base 1. Ends trimmed: V by 1 base, J by 3 bases; bases unmatched to a gene: 3. The germline V gene encodes CDR1 LGHNT and CDR2 FRNRAP. Of note for this clone: Its antigen is currently not known. Base quality data are lacking; no much larger clone is found one base away.

Receptor libraries were prepared by the immunoSEQ multiplex PCR assay. Drawn from immuneACCESS, this table holds only the in-frame rearrangements with V and J called that TCRdb kept. Clones are partly lost; checked studies trace under half to an unresolved V gene and leave the rest unexplained. For this sample the table gives some 52,000 clones, of which over 85% were detected only once. Around 0.38% of the sample rests with the top ten. The V and J genes are TRBV12-5 and TRBJ1-2; 9 bases in the middle match TRBD1. The sequencing used CD4+ T cells from peripheral blood mononuclear cells, collected before pregnancy. This TCR came from a female donor with multiple sclerosis, enrolled in a pregnancy study. The base sequence is TGTGCTAGTGGTTTGGCCGGGACAGGGTACTATGGCTACACCTTC. This sequence encodes CASGLAGTGYYGYTF.